The TCR beta chain described here comes from a study of technical replicates of blood from a few donors (dated by TCRdb to the late 2010s). The CDR3 covers 17 residues, taking in both the cysteine and the phenylalanine. Only the CDR3 part of the read is kept: 51 bases, read in frame from the first base. The germline V gene (reference sequence) supplies CDR1 SSHAT and CDR2 FNYEAQ. Library generation was performed with the immunoSEQ multiplex PCR assay. In TCRdb, the immuneACCESS table is reduced to in-frame sequences with V and J assigned. These tables do not hold every clone; where another copy was compared, an unresolved V gene accounts for under half, and the others remain unexplained. For this sample there are 95,000 to 100,000 clones; nearly 96% appear just once. Of the sample, approximately 0.2% falls within the top ten clones. About this clone itself: There is no known antigen for this receptor. A read error may account for a junction end that differs from germline.

The chain links TRBV7-7 with TRBJ2-5; TRBD2 agrees with 8 junctional bases. This TCR came from a human donor in good health. Sequenced: T cells isolated from PBMCs. The CDR3 protein: CASSFGGGPSGGETQYF. The bases are TGTGCTAGCAGCTTCGGCGGGGGGCCGAGCGGAGGGGAGACCCAGTACTTC.